The rows below give T cell receptor beta chains drawn from one sample of a study of CD4+ T cells in melanoma. Clones were read by immunoSEQ multiplex PCR, and TCRdb kept only the in-frame ones, dropping some. This repertoire shows more than 90,000 clones, 80% to 95% found once; its top ten account for around 3%. Sequences were obtained from peripheral blood. Receptor source: a human donor with melanoma. The CDR3 runs from the conserved cysteine through the conserved F or W. D genes are given only for firm matches. Clone size is stated in some rows and not others, as once, few, many or a class when expanded.

j_call,clone_size,v_call,d_call,cdr3_aa,cdr3_nt
TRBJ1-3,NA,TRBV19,NA,CASSPPVATSGNTIYF,TGTGCCAGTAGTCCCCCGGTCGCGACTTCTGGAAACACCATATATTTT
TRBJ1-1,NA,TRBV7-2,NA,CASRVGPMNTEAFF,TGTGCCAGCAGGGTGGGTCCCATGAACACTGAAGCTTTCTTT
TRBJ2-3,NA,TRBV5-1,NA,CASSPTTSTDTQYF,TGCGCCAGCAGTCCTACTACCTCCACAGATACGCAGTATTTT
TRBJ1-2,NA,TRBV30,NA,CAVGWGYGYTF,TGTGCCGTAGGGTGGGGCTATGGCTACACCTTC
TRBJ2-7,once,TRBV6-6,TRBD1,CASTFDRGPYEQYF,TGTGCCAGCACGTTCGACAGGGGTCCTTACGAGCAGTACTTC
TRBJ1-2,NA,TRBV7-8,NA,CASNGPAAGGLSLWGYTF,TGTGCCAGCAACGGGCCCGCCGCCGGGGGGCTCTCGCTATGGGGCTACACCTTC
TRBJ1-5,once,TRBV6-1,NA,CASSTGTGNQPQHF,TGTGCCAGCAGCACCGGGACGGGCAATCAGCCCCAGCATTTT
TRBJ1-5,NA,TRBV7-8,NA,CASSLAWAYNQPQHF,TGTGCCAGCAGCTTAGCGTGGGCCTACAATCAGCCCCAGCATTTT
TRBJ1-1,NA,TRBV4-3,NA,CASSQGAGVTEAFF,TGCGCCAGCAGCCAAGGGGCCGGGGTCACTGAAGCTTTCTTT
TRBJ1-3,NA,TRBV9,NA,CASSVEGGGILSGNTIYF,TGTGCCAGCAGCGTAGAAGGGGGAGGAATCCTCTCTGGAAACACCATATATTTT
TRBJ2-4,NA,TRBV6-4,TRBD2,CASSPIAGGLNIQYF,TGTGCCAGCAGTCCGATAGCGGGAGGCCTAAACATTCAGTACTTC
TRBJ2-7,NA,TRBV28,NA,CATREEAIYEQYF,TGTGCCACACGGGAAGAAGCCATCTACGAGCAGTACTTC
TRBJ1-1,NA,TRBV5-1,NA,CASSRGTMNTEAFF,TGCGCCAGCTCTCGCGGGACGATGAACACTGAAGCTTTCTTT
TRBJ2-2,NA,TRBV9,NA,CASRIGSSSTGELFF,TGTGCCAGCAGAATAGGGAGTAGCAGCACCGGGGAGCTGTTTTTT
TRBJ1-1,NA,TRBV19,TRBD1,CASSIMRQGRTEAFF,TGTGCCAGTAGTATAATGCGACAGGGGCGTACTGAAGCTTTCTTT
TRBJ1-1,NA,TRBV6-6,NA,CASSYSRGNTEAFF,TGTGCCAGCAGTTACTCCCGGGGGAACACTGAAGCTTTCTTT
TRBJ2-7,NA,TRBV9,TRBD1,CASSVLGQPYEQYF,TGTGCCAGCAGCGTCTTGGGACAGCCCTACGAGCAGTACTTC
TRBJ1-5,NA,TRBV19,TRBD1,CASIGQGASQPQHF,TGTGCCAGCATCGGACAGGGGGCGAGTCAGCCCCAGCATTTT
TRBJ2-5,once,TRBV29-1,NA,CSVVLGETQYF,TGCAGCGTTGTACTGGGGGAGACCCAGTACTTC
TRBJ2-3,NA,TRBV5-1,NA,CASSLEDGSTDTQYF,TGCGCCAGCAGCTTGGAAGACGGTAGCACAGATACGCAGTATTTT
TRBJ1-1,NA,TRBV4-1,TRBD1,CASSHPGTALSSEAFF,TGCGCCAGCAGCCATCCCGGGACAGCCCTTTCCAGTGAAGCTTTCTTT
TRBJ2-3,NA,TRBV7-9,TRBD1,CASSISTGTHTDTQYF,TGTGCCAGCAGCATATCGACAGGGACACACACAGATACGCAGTATTTT
TRBJ1-2,NA,TRBV5-4,NA,CASSPPGYGYTF,TGTGCCAGCAGCCCACCCGGCTATGGCTACACCTTC
TRBJ1-2,NA,TRBV6-5,TRBD1,CASSYATTGANYGYTF,TGTGCCAGCAGTTACGCGACGACAGGGGCTAACTATGGCTACACCTTC
TRBJ2-1,NA,TRBV19,TRBD2,CASSRAGANYNEQFF,TGTGCCAGTAGTCGAGCGGGAGCTAACTACAATGAGCAGTTCTTC
TRBJ2-7,NA,TRBV4-2,NA,CASSQDFGLVYEQYF,TGTGCCAGCAGCCAAGATTTTGGGCTTGTCTACGAGCAGTACTTC
TRBJ2-3,NA,TRBV9,NA,CASSVRGTDTQYF,TGTGCCAGCAGCGTAAGGGGCACAGATACGCAGTATTTT
TRBJ2-2,NA,TRBV6-5,NA,CASSYEEGLTGELFF,TGTGCCAGCAGTTACGAGGAGGGCCTCACCGGGGAGCTGTTTTTT
TRBJ2-7,NA,TRBV6-5,NA,CASSYLQGDEQYF,TGTGCCAGCAGTTACCTACAGGGAGACGAGCAGTACTTC
TRBJ2-7,NA,TRBV20-1,NA,CSARDPDEQYF,TGCAGTGCTAGAGATCCTGACGAGCAGTACTTC
TRBJ2-5,NA,TRBV7-9,NA,CASSTRLYGPGETQYF,TGTGCCAGCAGCACCAGACTTTATGGCCCGGGCGAGACCCAGTACTTC
TRBJ1-4,NA,TRBV19,TRBD1,CASSIGTGRPENEKLFF,TGTGCCAGTAGTATTGGGACAGGCCGGCCCGAGAATGAAAAACTGTTTTTT
TRBJ2-7,NA,TRBV30,NA,CAWNGQIYEQYF,TGTGCCTGGAACGGACAGATCTACGAGCAGTACTTC
TRBJ1-1,once,TRBV19,NA,CASSPPLRVFTEAFF,TGTGCCAGTAGCCCACCATTAAGGGTTTTCACTGAAGCTTTCTTT
TRBJ2-3,NA,TRBV5-1,TRBD2,CASSSGLAGGNTDTQYF,TGCGCCAGCAGCTCGGGACTAGCGGGGGGAAACACAGATACGCAGTATTTT
TRBJ1-5,NA,TRBV19,TRBD1,CASGYPRGNSNQPQHF,TGTGCCAGTGGATACCCCAGGGGGAATAGCAATCAGCCCCAGCATTTT
TRBJ2-2,NA,TRBV4-3,NA,CASSPDPHGARSNTGELFF,TGCGCCAGCAGCCCGGACCCTCACGGAGCCAGATCGAACACCGGGGAGCTGTTTTTT
TRBJ1-1,NA,TRBV6-1,NA,CASSGRPNTEAFF,TGTGCCAGCAGTGGAAGGCCAAACACTGAAGCTTTCTTT
TRBJ1-5,few,TRBV7-2,NA,CASSLEQGSRQPQHF,TGTGCCAGCAGCCTAGAACAGGGTAGCAGGCAGCCCCAGCATTTT
TRBJ1-2,few,TRBV2,NA,CASNNDLGDYGYTF,TGTGCCAGCAATAACGACTTGGGGGACTATGGCTACACCTTC
TRBJ2-2,NA,TRBV19,TRBD1,CASSGQGVVMANTGELFF,TGTGCCAGTAGTGGACAGGGGGTGGTTATGGCGAACACCGGGGAGCTGTTTTTT